Shown below are 9 T cell receptor beta chains from a single sample sequenced in a study of cytomegalovirus exposure and HLA in healthy donors. In the PCR, 60 Vbeta and 13 Jbeta primers were used. Here immunoSEQ multiplex PCR was the method, and the copy in TCRdb shows in-frame clones only, minus some. The table includes approximately 88,000 clones, approximately 76% detected once. The material sequenced was PBMCs. The source of these receptors is a man aged 25-45 years in good health and CMV-seropositive.

V gene TRBV7-9 combines with J gene TRBJ2-3, with 10 bases matching TRBD2. The CDR3 runs 15 residues. V shed 3 bases and J 8 bases; nucleotides not matched to a gene: 8. Germline-derived CDR1 and CDR2 are SEHNR and FQNEAQ (reference sequence). As DNA, the CDR3 is TGTGCCAGCAGCTTTAGTATAGCGGGAGGACCTACGCAGTATTTT. This translates into CASSFSIAGGPTQYF.

The gene calls are TRBV10-3 and TRBJ1-1, with D possibly being TRBD1 (5 bases). The CDR3 is made up of 15 amino acids. Trimming left V 0 bases short and J 1 base short, with 9 bases between. Germline CDR1 is ENHRY and CDR2 is SYGVKD. Here the CDR3 reads CAISESQEPNTEAFF. The DNA of the CDR3 is TGTGCCATCAGTGAGTCACAGGAGCCGAACACTGAAGCTTTCTTT.

The chain couples TRBV14 to TRBJ1-2; D not certain. Per the germline V gene, CDR1 is SGHDN and CDR2 is FVKESK. Trimming removed 3 bases at V and 0 bases at J, with 8 bases between. The CDR3 extends over 14 amino acids. The CDR3: CASSHGRSNYGYTF. DNA of the CDR3: TGTGCCAGCAGCCACGGCAGGTCTAACTATGGCTACACCTTC.

In its sample, this clone was seen once. The gene calls are TRBV28 and TRBJ2-5; 8 nucleotides line up with TRBD2. The V gene end was trimmed by 6 bases and the J gene end by 5 bases; junction bases not matched to a gene: 8. This CDR3 contains 14 residues. Germline CDR1 is MDHEN and CDR2 is SYDVKM. The CDR3 nucleotides are TGTGCCAGCAGAGTACTAGCGGCGGGGGAGACCCAGTACTTC. Translated, it gives CASRVLAAGETQYF.

The J gene is TRBJ1-2, the V gene TRBV5-8, with 7 bases fitting TRBD1. CDR1 is SGHTS, CDR2 YDEGEE, per germline. V was pared by 4 bases and J by 3 bases, with 3 bases of the junction left unmatched. CDR3 size: 13 residues. CDR3 DNA: TGTGCCAGCAGCCAAGACAGGGACTATGGCTACACCTTC. Encoded protein: CASSQDRDYGYTF.

The V gene is TRBV7-2, the J gene TRBJ1-5, with unresolved D. Trimming took 5 bases from V and 0 from J, leaving 5 bases between them. This CDR3 is 13 amino acids long. Germline V gives CDR1 SGHTA, CDR2 FQGNSA. CDR3 amino acids: CASSPISNQPQHF. The CDR3 coding sequence is TGTGCCAGCAGCCCCATTAGCAATCAGCCCCAGCATTTT.

In this sample, this clone turned up many times. V is TRBV6-1 and J is TRBJ2-3; 8 bases align to TRBD2. The CDR3 has 15 amino acids. The junction had 4 bases not matched to a gene; V was cut back by 1 base and J by 4 bases. Germline CDR1 and CDR2: MNHNS and SASEGT. The CDR3 sequence is CASSEDAGGADTQYF. The CDR3 region has the DNA TGTGCCAGCAGTGAAGATGCGGGGGGTGCAGATACGCAGTATTTT.

The V and J genes are TRBV10-3 and TRBJ1-3; maybe TRBD1 (5 bases). Germline V gene sequence: CDR1 ENHRY, CDR2 SYGVKD. The CDR3 is 12 amino acids. Trimming left V 7 bases short and J 5 bases short, with 9 bases between. The CDR3 reads CAITDRRNTIYF. In DNA, the CDR3 is TGTGCCATCACCGACAGAAGAAACACCATATATTTT.

V gene TRBV15 combines with J gene TRBJ2-5; D might be TRBD2 (6 bases). Germline CDR1 LNHNV, CDR2 YYDKDF (reference sequence). The CDR3 extends over 15 amino acids. The V gene lost 3 bases and the J gene lost 2 bases, with 13 bases spanning the gap. The CDR3 reads CATSRSRERQETQYF. In DNA form, the CDR3 reads TGTGCCACCAGCAGGAGTCGGGAGAGGCAAGAGACCCAGTACTTC.